The table lists the clone carrying this T cell receptor (beta chain) with many counts. The record originates from a study of glioma-infiltrating T cells. Using RNA template, CDR3s of TCR alpha and beta were amplified with iRepertoire arm-PCR. From the multiplex PCR reads, TCRdb called clonotypes with MiXCR, one entry per CDR3 protein. In the table there are some 130,000 distinct CDR3 sequences, 20% to 25% of which are singletons. Germline CDR1 and CDR2: MNHNS and SASEGT. Trimming cost V 5 bases and J 6 bases; bases outside gene matches: 11. CDR3 length: 15 residues. The source material was glioma tissue, nonneoplastic brain tissue, or PBMCs (not recorded which). V gene TRBV6-1 combines with J gene TRBJ2-7; 9 nucleotides line up with TRBD1. The receptor comes from a human donor with low-grade glioma or glioblastoma, undergoing nonglioma brain surgery, or in good health (not recorded which). The CDR3 DNA reads TGTGCCAGCAGTTCCTCCAACAGGGGGCGGTCCGAGCAGTACGTC. Amino acids: CASSSSNRGRSEQYV.